This record covers a single T cell receptor (beta chain). These data originate in a study of blood T cell repertoires in COVID-19. Turning to the study itself: Nucleic acid was either cDNA or gDNA, and it came from T cells, B-cell-depleted T cells, or PBMCs.

Germline V gene data show CDR1 as MDHEN and CDR2 as SYDVKM. V lost 2 bases to trimming and J lost 1 base, with 9 bases between them. The CDR3 runs to 14 residues. Seattle-derived patients entered the study during active infection and were followed longitudinally. Source study methods: Amplification of reference gene primers was used by the study to estimate nucleated cell counts. The assay was immunoSEQ multiplex PCR, and TCRdb's table has in-frame clones only and misses some. V, J and clone size were drawn from that table, and D and trimming were deduced from the DNA. Of 140,000 to 150,000 clones in the sample, 80% to 90% were seen once.

The source is a woman aged 55-69 years with COVID-19, enrolled during active disease. This rearrangement joins TRBV28 to TRBJ2-7; D remains ambiguous. Input material: peripheral blood. As DNA, the CDR3 is TGTGCCAGCAGTTTAAATAGAGTGTCCTACGAGCAGTACTTC. Protein: CASSLNRVSYEQYF.